This passage covers 18 T cell receptor beta chains from one sample sequenced in a study of metastatic and nonmetastatic thyroid tumors. TCRdb re-clonotyped the PCR reads via MiXCR. The top ten hold about 16% of the sample, which has some 30,000 clones, 9.5% to 14% seen once. All patients reached thyroid surgery having received no treatment beforehand. The sequenced sample consisted of blood. The origin of the receptors is a female donor with papillary thyroid cancer or a benign thyroid nodule (not recorded which). Some clones in this sample may be carry-over from other donors' samples.

Many counts were recorded for this clone. The rearrangement links TRBV12-3 or TRBV12-4 to TRBJ1-3; D is unresolved. The CDR3 runs to 14 residues. V was pared by 3 bases and J by 2 bases, with 8 bases between. The CDR3 region has the DNA TGTGCCAGCAGTTTCGGGTTCCCTGGAAACACCATATATTTT. This encodes CASSFGFPGNTIYF.

This clone was recorded at least ten times. The rearrangement joins TRBV11-2 to TRBJ1-1; 8 bases match TRBD1. The V gene's germline CDR1 is SGHAT and CDR2 FQNNGV. There are 15 residues in the CDR3. Trimming cost V 4 bases and J 6 bases; bases outside gene matches: 10. CDR3 in DNA: TGTGCCAGCAGCTCCCGGACAGGGCCGAGGGCTGAAGCTTTCTTT. Translated, it gives CASSSRTGPRAEAFF.

In regard to this clone: A much larger clone lies one base from this, so it may be a read error. The sample contains more than one DNA sequence encoding this CDR3. This chain connects TRBV5-5 to TRBJ1-4; D gene unclear. Germline V gives CDR1 SGHKS, CDR2 YYEKEE (reference sequence). This CDR3 has 15 residues. The CDR3 loop reads CASSPRDPTSEKLFF. DNA of the CDR3: TGTGCCAGCAGCCCCCGGGATCCAACTAGTGAAAAACTGTTTTTT.

V and J are TRBV7-2 and TRBJ2-5; D is undetermined. The CDR3 has 13 residues. The germline CDR1 and CDR2 sequences are SGHTA and FQGNSA. With 1 base removed from V and 5 bases from J, the gap between germline ends came to 8 bases. The CDR3 DNA follows: TGTGCCAGCAGCTTAGAGACACTGGAGACCCAGTACTTC. Translated: CASSLETLETQYF. Looking up the rest from reference TRBV7-2 and TRBJ2-5 gives the full variable domain: GAGVSQSPSNKVTEKGKDVELRCDPISGHTALYWYRQSLGQGLEFLIYFQGNSAPDKSGLPSDRFSAERTGGSVSTLTIQRTQQEDSAVYLCASSLETLETQYFGPGTRLLVL.

This clone was seen at least ten times. The chain employs TRBV5-6 and TRBJ2-3; D gene uncertain. CDR1 is SGHDT, CDR2 YYEEEE, per germline. Trimming pared 0 bases from V and 7 bases from J, leaving 12 bases between. The CDR3 consists of 14 residues. CDR3 protein: CASSLGEIENTQYF. As DNA, the CDR3 is TGTGCCAGCAGCTTGGGGGAAATTGAAAATACGCAGTATTTT.

This clone has a count of ten or more. The V gene is TRBV11-2, the J gene TRBJ2-7; 12 nucleotides align to TRBD2. The length of the CDR3 is 15 residues. The J segment lost 2 bases and the V segment lost 4 bases, leaving 3 bases of the junction unmatched. Germline CDR1 SGHAT, CDR2 FQNNGV. The CDR3: CASSSGLAGPYEQYF. CDR3 coding DNA: TGTGCCAGCAGCTCCGGACTAGCGGGGCCCTACGAGCAGTACTTC.

This clone was seen more than once but under ten times. The gene calls are TRBV6-1 and TRBJ2-7; D not resolved. The CDR3 has 12 residues. Germline V CDR1 and CDR2: MNHNS, SASEGT. The ends were cut back, 5 bases at V and 2 bases at J, with 7 bases in the middle. This CDR3 reads CASSRETYEQYF. CDR3 coding DNA: TGTGCCAGCAGTAGAGAAACCTACGAGCAGTACTTC.

For this clone: At one end, the junction sequence differs from germline, possibly due to a read error. The chain joins TRBV10-1 to TRBJ2-2; the match to TRBD2 covers 8 bases. Germline values: CDR1 WNHNN, CDR2 SYGVQD (reference sequence). The CDR3 sequence is 15 residues long. CDR3 in DNA: TGTGCCAGCAGCAATCCGGGACTAGGCACAGGGGAGCTGTTTTTT. Protein sequence: CASSNPGLGTGELFF.

There are many counts of this clone. The chain carries TRBV20-1 and TRBJ2-7, with 12 bases aligning to TRBD1. The CDR3 runs to 14 residues. V trimming: 4 bases; J trimming: 5 bases; junction bases outside the gene matches: 6. The V gene's germline CDR1 is DFQATT and CDR2 SNEGSKA (reference sequence). CDR3 DNA: TGCAGTGCTAAGGGGACAGGGGGCTGGAACGAGCAGTACTTC. This gives the protein CSAKGTGGWNEQYF.

This clone was detected ten times or more. The rearrangement links TRBV5-1 to TRBJ1-6; D gene ambiguous. Between the trimmed V and J ends, which lost 0 bases and 7 bases, there was a span of 8 bases. CDR3 length: 14 amino acids. Germline V CDR1 and CDR2: SGHRS, YFSETQ. The CDR3 sequence is CASSLVAVNSPLHF. As DNA, the CDR3 is TGCGCCAGCAGCTTGGTTGCAGTAAATTCACCCCTCCACTTT.

This clone appeared many times. J is TRBJ2-5 and V is TRBV6-1, with D possibly matching TRBD1 (5 bases). Trimming stripped 7 bases from V and 5 bases from J, with 17 bases between. The CDR3 runs to 14 residues. CDR1 MNHNS and CDR2 SASEGT come from the germline V gene. In DNA form, the CDR3 reads TGTGCCAGCACCCCATTGGGCAGGGTGGAGACCCAGTACTTC. As protein: CASTPLGRVETQYF.

This clone was observed at least ten times. This chain connects TRBV7-9 to TRBJ2-2; D might be TRBD2 (6 bases). V dropped 0 bases and J dropped 5 bases, with 7 bases sitting between them. The CDR3 covers 14 residues. Germline loops: CDR1 SEHNR, CDR2 FQNEAQ (reference sequence). CDR3 sequence: CASSLAGGTGELFF. The CDR3, as DNA: TGTGCCAGCAGCTTAGCGGGAGGTACCGGGGAGCTGTTTTTT.

As to this clone: Given a much more abundant clone one base away, this may be a read error. The J gene is TRBJ1-1, the V gene TRBV19; no firm D call. Deletions cut 5 bases from V and 4 bases from J, with 11 bases between. The CDR3 runs to 13 residues. The germline CDR1 and CDR2 sequences are LNHDA and SQIVND (reference sequence). Written as DNA, the CDR3 is TGTGCCAGTAGTTTCCGTTTGAGCACTGAAGCTTTCTTT. This encodes CASSFRLSTEAFF.

This clone was picked up a small number of times. The DNA for the CDR3 is TGTGCCAGCAGTCCGGACAGGAGCTCCTATAATTCACCCCTCCACTTT. Protein: CASSPDRSSYNSPLHF. The chain carries TRBV6-2 or TRBV6-3 and TRBJ1-6; 7 bases fit TRBD1. In germline, CDR1 is MNHEY, CDR2 SVGEGT. The CDR3 length is 16 residues. The J segment lost 0 bases and the V segment lost 5 bases, leaving 4 bases of the junction unmatched.

This clone was detected ten times or more. The chain carries TRBV7-3 and TRBJ2-1; no definite D call. Germline CDR1 SGHTA, CDR2 FQGTGA. The V and J ends lost 1 base and 15 bases respectively, with 16 bases between them. The length of the CDR3 is 13 residues. The CDR3 is CASSLSGTSRSFF. DNA for the CDR3: TGTGCCAGCAGCTTAAGTGGTACCAGTCGTTCGTTCTTC.

In this sample, this clone is medium-sized (0.01 to 0.1%). The chain combines TRBV11-3 with TRBJ2-2, with TRBD1 matching over 9 bases. Germline V CDR1 and CDR2: SGHNT, YENEEA. The CDR3 contains 17 residues. The J segment lost 0 bases and the V segment lost 1 base, leaving 3 bases of the junction unmatched. CDR3 in DNA: TGTGCCAGCAGCTTAGGGACAGGGGACACGAACACCGGGGAGCTGTTTTTT. It is translated as CASSLGTGDTNTGELFF.

Notes on this clone: One junction end does not reproduce the germline sequence, and a read error may be involved. The chain joins TRBV28 to TRBJ2-7, with a weak D call TRBD1 (6 bases). Per the germline V gene, CDR1 is MDHEN and CDR2 is SYDVKM. This CDR3 spans 16 amino acids. The CDR3 DNA is TGTGCCAGCAGTTTACCCAAATCCGGACAGTTTGATGAGCAGTACTTT. Protein product: CASSLPKSGQFDEQYF.

This clone is medium-sized in the sample. V and J are TRBV6-2 or TRBV6-3 and TRBJ2-1; TRBD2 aligns across 11 bases. CDR1 is MNHEY and CDR2 is SVGEGT in the germline V gene. CDR3 length: 18 residues. V gave up 2 bases and J gave up 8 bases; unmatched junction bases: 14. The DNA for the CDR3 is TGTGCCAGCAGTTACCCGTGGGCCCCTAGCGGGAGGATGGATGAGCAGTTCTTC. It translates to CASSYPWAPSGRMDEQFF.